This is a list of T cell receptor beta chains from one sample in a study of blood T cell repertoires in COVID-19. Here immunoSEQ multiplex PCR was the method, and the copy in TCRdb shows in-frame clones only, minus some. The sample records 40,000 to 50,000 clones, more than 60% being singletons. Sample: peripheral blood. Receptors originate from a woman in her 70s with acute or convalescent COVID-19. Both conserved end residues are part of each CDR3. D genes are given only for firm matches. The size of a clone is reported for some rows only, either as once, few or many, or as a class for expanded clones.

V gene	J gene	clone size	D gene	CDR3 length	CDR3 protein	CDR3 DNA
TRBV7-2	TRBJ2-7	NA	TRBD2	15	CASSLYRGVSYEQYF	TGTGCCAGCAGCTTATATCGGGGGGTATCCTACGAGCAGTACTTC
TRBV11-1	TRBJ2-7	NA	NA	16	CASSLGVQGITYEQYF	TGTGCCAGCAGCTTAGGCGTCCAGGGTATAACCTACGAGCAGTACTTC
TRBV7-2	TRBJ1-6	NA	NA	16	CASSLSGGSYNSPLHF	TGTGCCAGCAGCTTATCGGGGGGGTCCTATAATTCACCCCTCCACTTT
TRBV7-9	TRBJ2-7	NA	NA	12	CASSLRVAEQYF	TGTGCCAGCAGCTTACGAGTAGCGGAGCAGTACTTC
TRBV6-5	TRBJ1-5	NA	TRBD1	15	CASSYSDRGNQPQHF	TGTGCCAGCAGTTACTCGGACAGGGGGAATCAGCCCCAGCATTTT
TRBV6-5	TRBJ2-7	NA	TRBD1	15	CASRPSSGQGREQYF	TGTGCCAGCAGACCTAGCTCGGGACAGGGACGCGAGCAGTACTTC
TRBV28	TRBJ1-5	few	NA	16	CASSWGMGGEYQPQHF	TGTGCCAGCAGTTGGGGCATGGGCGGCGAATATCAGCCCCAGCATTTT
TRBV5-1	TRBJ2-3	NA	TRBD2	15	CASSLALAQTDTQYF	TGCGCCAGCAGCTTGGCACTAGCGCAAACAGATACGCAGTATTTT
TRBV4-2	TRBJ2-3	NA	NA	17	CASSPLKGAGSADTQYF	TGTGCCAGCAGCCCCCTTAAGGGAGCCGGCTCCGCAGATACGCAGTATTTT
TRBV11-3	TRBJ2-2	NA	TRBD2	17	CASSPGVGLAGDGELFF	TGTGCCAGCAGCCCTGGTGTGGGACTAGCGGGAGACGGGGAGCTGTTTTTT
TRBV7-9	TRBJ1-2	NA	TRBD1	13	CASSLGQDYGYTF	TGTGCCAGCAGCCTTGGACAGGACTATGGCTACACCTTC
TRBV12-3/TRBV12-4	TRBJ2-1	once	NA	13	CASMGRAWDEQFF	TGTGCCAGCATGGGCAGGGCCTGGGATGAGCAGTTCTTC
TRBV6-4	TRBJ2-2	few	TRBD2	15	CASSASGANTGELFF	TGTGCCAGCAGTGCTAGCGGGGCGAACACCGGGGAGCTGTTTTTT
TRBV4-2	TRBJ2-7	NA	NA	15	CASSQDYGLILQQYF	TGTGCCAGCAGCCAAGATTATGGACTAATCCTTCAGCAGTACTTC
TRBV28	TRBJ1-2	NA	NA	8	CASGGYTF	TGTGCCAGCGGCGGCTACACCTTC
TRBV6-6	TRBJ2-2	NA	NA	16	CASSTAGSLPTGELFF	TGTGCCAGCAGTACGGCCGGGAGCCTACCAACCGGGGAGCTGTTTTTT
TRBV5-1	TRBJ1-4	NA	NA	15	CASSPREGRGEKLFF	TGCGCCAGCAGCCCGAGGGAGGGAAGAGGTGAAAAACTGTTTTTT
TRBV10-3	TRBJ1-5	NA	NA	16	CAISEFSGTRNQPQHF	TGTGCCATCAGTGAGTTCTCCGGGACAAGGAATCAGCCCCAGCATTTT
TRBV19	TRBJ2-3	NA	TRBD1	17	CASSPLPGTGGTDTQYF	TGTGCCAGTAGTCCCTTACCCGGGACAGGGGGAACAGATACGCAGTATTTT
TRBV6-5	TRBJ1-3	once	NA	13	CASRTGTGNTIYF	TGTGCCAGCAGAACAGGGACAGGAAACACCATATATTTT
TRBV15	TRBJ1-4	NA	TRBD1	15	CATSSPGQGGEKLFF	TGTGCCACCAGCAGTCCGGGACAGGGGGGTGAAAAACTGTTTTTT
TRBV5-4	TRBJ2-1	NA	TRBD2	14	CASSFVLAKNEQFF	TGTGCCAGCAGCTTTGTACTAGCGAAGAATGAGCAGTTCTTC
TRBV5-4	TRBJ1-5	NA	NA	16	CASSLDYRGRGQPQHF	TGTGCCAGCAGCTTGGACTATAGGGGTAGAGGTCAGCCCCAGCATTTT
TRBV2	TRBJ1-4	once	NA	14	CASSEWAANEKLFF	TGTGCCAGCAGTGAATGGGCCGCGAATGAAAAACTGTTTTTT
TRBV6-6	TRBJ1-4	NA	NA	14	CASSSRGENEKLFF	TGTGCCAGCAGTTCACGGGGGGAAAATGAAAAACTGTTTTTT
TRBV6-5	TRBJ2-7	NA	TRBD2	13	CASRNLLASKQYF	TGTGCCAGCAGAAACTTACTAGCGTCCAAGCAGTACTTC
TRBV6-5	TRBJ1-2	NA	NA	13	CASSYARDYGYTF	TGTGCCAGCAGTTACGCGCGGGACTATGGCTACACCTTC
TRBV6-5	TRBJ2-2	NA	NA	16	CASSSPASFTSGELFF	TGTGCCAGCAGTTCGCCGGCTAGCTTTACGTCCGGGGAGCTGTTTTTT
TRBV28	TRBJ1-5	NA	TRBD1	14	CASTPGTDNQPQHF	TGTGCCAGCACACCCGGGACAGACAATCAGCCCCAGCATTTT
TRBV19	TRBJ1-2	NA	NA	15	CASSKGPSSNYGYTF	TGTGCCAGTAGTAAGGGGCCCAGCTCAAACTATGGCTACACCTTC
TRBV29-1	TRBJ2-7	NA	NA	15	CSVRGGRGFRYEQYF	TGCAGCGTTCGGGGGGGCAGGGGGTTTCGGTACGAGCAGTACTTC
TRBV28	TRBJ1-1	few	TRBD1	16	CASSLSRGQGATEAFF	TGTGCCAGCAGTTTAAGCCGCGGACAGGGGGCCACTGAAGCTTTCTTT
TRBV10-2	TRBJ2-3	once	TRBD1	16	CASSDSDRGILGTQYF	TGCGCCAGCAGTGATTCGGACAGGGGGATTTTGGGAACGCAGTATTTT
TRBV4-1	TRBJ2-7	NA	NA	16	CASSHPPGLKSYEQYF	TGCGCCAGCAGCCACCCGCCGGGACTTAAATCCTACGAGCAGTACTTC
TRBV19	TRBJ2-3	NA	TRBD2	15	CASSITGGSTDTQYF	TGTGCCAGTAGTATAACGGGGGGGAGCACAGATACGCAGTATTTT
TRBV3-1/TRBV3-2	TRBJ1-5	NA	NA	13	CASSFSGNQPQHF	TGTGCCAGCAGCTTCAGTGGTAATCAGCCCCAGCATTTT
TRBV27	TRBJ2-1	NA	NA	11	CASRLYNEQFF	TGTGCCAGTCGTCTCTACAATGAGCAGTTCTTC
TRBV7-9	TRBJ2-7	NA	TRBD2	15	CASSLRGVAGGEQYF	TGTGCCAGCAGCTTACGTGGGGTAGCGGGAGGCGAGCAGTACTTC
TRBV19	TRBJ1-1	NA	NA	13	CASSRDRNTEAFF	TGTGCCAGTAGCCGAGACAGAAACACTGAAGCTTTCTTT
TRBV5-1	TRBJ2-7	NA	TRBD2	16	CASSPILAGGPWEQYF	TGCGCCAGCAGCCCGATCTTAGCGGGAGGGCCTTGGGAGCAGTACTTC
TRBV4-1	TRBJ1-4	NA	TRBD1	16	CASSQGRDRYNEKLFF	TGCGCCAGCAGCCAAGGAAGGGACAGATATAATGAAAAACTGTTTTTT
TRBV28	TRBJ2-4	NA	NA	16	CASSFQGLGTKNIQYF	TGTGCCAGCAGTTTCCAGGGATTGGGGACCAAAAACATTCAGTACTTC
TRBV7-9	TRBJ2-1	few	NA	13	CASSISGPNEQFF	TGTGCCAGCAGCATCAGCGGGCCGAATGAGCAGTTCTTC
TRBV7-9	TRBJ2-2	NA	TRBD1	15	CASSLNRGNTGELFF	TGTGCCAGCAGCTTAAACAGGGGAAACACCGGGGAGCTGTTTTTT
TRBV6-5	TRBJ2-7	NA	TRBD1	14	CASSSGTGTYEQYF	TGTGCCAGCAGCTCCGGGACAGGGACCTACGAGCAGTACTTC
TRBV5-1	TRBJ2-3	NA	TRBD2	17	CASSLEFASGGRDTQYF	TGCGCCAGCAGCTTGGAATTTGCTAGCGGGGGGCGGGATACGCAGTATTTT
TRBV7-2	TRBJ2-1	NA	NA	13	CASSPDWINEQFF	TGTGCCAGCAGCCCGGACTGGATCAATGAGCAGTTCTTC
TRBV27	TRBJ2-3	NA	NA	16	CASSLFRGASTDTQYF	TGTGCCAGCAGTTTATTTCGGGGAGCTAGCACAGATACGCAGTATTTT
TRBV5-1	TRBJ1-4	NA	TRBD1	15	CASSWGTVRGEKLFF	TGCGCCAGCAGCTGGGGGACAGTCAGGGGTGAAAAACTGTTTTTT
TRBV5-8	TRBJ2-1	NA	NA	16	CASNPSLASSYNEQFF	TGTGCCAGCAACCCTAGCCTCGCGAGCTCCTACAATGAGCAGTTCTTC
TRBV28	TRBJ1-4	NA	TRBD1	16	CASSRQGASTNEKLFF	TGTGCCAGCAGCCGACAGGGGGCATCAACTAATGAAAAACTGTTTTTT
TRBV29-1	TRBJ2-1	NA	TRBD2	14	CSVQTGGRVNEQFF	TGCAGCGTTCAAACGGGCGGGAGGGTCAATGAGCAGTTCTTC
TRBV18	TRBJ1-3	NA	TRBD1	18	CASSPGQAAKSSGNTIYF	TGTGCCAGCTCACCTGGACAGGCCGCCAAAAGCTCTGGAAACACCATATATTTT
TRBV6-8	TRBJ2-1	NA	NA	16	CASSTDGGTSYNEQFF	TGTGCCAGCAGTACGGACGGGGGTACATCCTACAATGAGCAGTTCTTC
TRBV6-5	TRBJ1-2	NA	TRBD1	14	CASSLGQGGYGYTF	TGTGCCAGCAGCCTAGGACAGGGAGGCTATGGCTACACCTTC